This TCR beta chain was found in a study of blood T cell repertoires in COVID-19 (dated by TCRdb to 2019 to 2021). In terms of the full investigation: Samples covering the acute and convalescent phases of COVID-19 were provided by collaborators in the United States, Italy and Spain. The repertoires were released in a freely available public database intended as a resource for research on the immune response to SARS-CoV-2. Nearly every sample came with metadata listing a de-identified subject ID, COVID-19 status, age in years and sex. Subjects who had been exposed to COVID-19, were actively infected with it, or had recovered from it provided the deeply sampled blood TCRbeta repertoires that made up the dataset. Samples were obtained from the ongoing ImmuneRACE study (first 160 participants) and from some 1,200 subjects provided by 6 global collaborators. HLA class I and class II types, where available, came from metadata supplied by the sample provider rather than from assay-based typing. The material from the prospective study consisted of cDNA or gDNA derived from T cells, B-cell-depleted T cells, or PBMCs.

Looking up the germline V gene yields CDR1 KGHSH and CDR2 LQKENI. Trimming removed 2 bases from V and 6 bases from J; the gene matches leave 12 bases unexplained. Inclusive of the bounding cysteine and phenylalanine, the CDR3 is 17 residues long. The sequence is cut down to CDR3 DNA, 51 bases in frame from base 1. Paper-wide results and their limitations: How much clinical and demographic metadata was included differed by source and by participant, and the metadata was provided uncurated.

Whole blood was collected in K2EDTA tubes by collaborating institutions according to the institutions' own protocols. For TCRbeta analysis, collaborator samples were shipped as frozen whole blood, as isolated PBMCs, or as DNA extracted from either sample type. To note about this clone: What this receptor recognizes is not known. There are no base qualities to consult, and no much larger clone falls within one base.

TCRbeta CDR3 regions were amplified from genomic DNA by means of the immunoSEQ Assay, a bias-controlled multiplex PCR. In the original analysis: Within the assay, amplification of reference gene primers was used to estimate how many nucleated cells each sample contained. To quantify the absolute abundance of each unique TCRbeta CDR3 rearrangement, sequence reads were collapsed and filtered. For each sample, productive Simpson clonality was calculated by taking the square root of Simpson's diversity index across productive rearrangements. TCRdb retrieved this table from immuneACCESS and kept in-frame rearrangements only. Not all clones are present; in checked studies, unresolved V genes account for under half, and no reason is known for the remainder. V and J calls and clone size follow that table, whereas D and trimming were derived from the DNA. Here the sample has about 66,000 clones; more than 70% occur a single time. Approximately 6.6% of the sample is taken by the ten largest.

The chain joins TRBV18 to TRBJ2-2; TRBD1 agrees with 7 junctional bases. The source of this sequence is a man aged 50 to 59 with active COVID-19. The specimen was peripheral blood. The DNA sequence is TGTGCCAGCTCACCAAATCTTAGGACAGGTCGCGCCGGGGAGCTGTTTTTT. It encodes CASSPNLRTGRAGELFF. The full variable domain, completed from the reference TRBV18 and TRBJ2-2 proteins outside the CDR3, reads NAGVMQNPRHLVRRRGQEARLRCSPMKGHSHVYWYRQLPEEGLKFMVYLQKENIIDESGMPKERFSAEFPKEGPSILRIQQVVRGDSAAYFCASSPNLRTGRAGELFFGEGSRLTVL.